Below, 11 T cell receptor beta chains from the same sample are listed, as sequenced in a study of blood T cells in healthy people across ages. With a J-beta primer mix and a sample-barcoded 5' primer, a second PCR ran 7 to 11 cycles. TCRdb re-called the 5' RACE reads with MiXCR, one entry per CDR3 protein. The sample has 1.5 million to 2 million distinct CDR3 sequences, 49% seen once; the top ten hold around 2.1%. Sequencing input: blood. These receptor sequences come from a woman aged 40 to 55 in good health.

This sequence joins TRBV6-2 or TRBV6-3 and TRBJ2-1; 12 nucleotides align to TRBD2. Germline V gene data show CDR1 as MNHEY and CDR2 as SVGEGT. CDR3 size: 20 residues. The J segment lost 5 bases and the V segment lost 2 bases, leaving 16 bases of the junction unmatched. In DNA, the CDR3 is TGTGCCAGCAGTTACCCTTTGACTAGCGGGGGCCAGATAACAGACAATGAGCAGTTCTTC. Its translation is CASSYPLTSGGQITDNEQFF.

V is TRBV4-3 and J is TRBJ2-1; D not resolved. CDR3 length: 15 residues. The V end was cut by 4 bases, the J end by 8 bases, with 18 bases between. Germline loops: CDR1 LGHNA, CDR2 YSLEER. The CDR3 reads CASSPKDPLGDEQFF. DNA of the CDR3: TGCGCCAGCAGCCCTAAGGACCCGCTTGGCGATGAGCAGTTCTTC.

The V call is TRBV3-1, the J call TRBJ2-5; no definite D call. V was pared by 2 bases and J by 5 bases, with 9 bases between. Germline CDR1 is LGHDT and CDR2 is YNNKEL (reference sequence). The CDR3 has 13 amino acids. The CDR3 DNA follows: TGTGCCAGCAGCCAACCCCCTAAGGAGACCCAGTACTTC. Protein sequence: CASSQPPKETQYF.

The CDR3 protein is CSANRGTGSYNEQFF. The CDR3 nucleotides read TGCAGTGCCAACCGGGGGACGGGCTCCTACAATGAGCAGTTCTTC. This sequence joins TRBV20-1 and TRBJ2-1; the D gene is possibly TRBD2 (6 bases). Trimming shortened V by 6 bases and J by 0 bases, and 15 bases separated the two germline ends. The germline CDR1 and CDR2 sequences are DFQATT and SNEGSKA (reference sequence). This CDR3 is built from 15 residues.

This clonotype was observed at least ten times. The CDR3 loop reads CSLGPLPQYF. DNA of the CDR3: TGCAGCTTGGGACCCCTCCCCCAGTACTTC. The J gene is TRBJ2-5, the V gene TRBV29-1; D is possibly TRBD1 or TRBD2 (5 bases each). CDR3 size: 10 residues. V was clipped by 8 bases and J by 9 bases, with 13 bases between them. Germline CDR1 reads SQVTM; CDR2 reads ANQGSEA.

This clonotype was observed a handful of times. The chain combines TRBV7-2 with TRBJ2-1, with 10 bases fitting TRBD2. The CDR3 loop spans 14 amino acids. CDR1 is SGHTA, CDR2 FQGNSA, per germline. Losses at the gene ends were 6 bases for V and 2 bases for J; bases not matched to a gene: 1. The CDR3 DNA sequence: TGTGCCAGCAGGCTAGCGGGGGCCTACAATGAGCAGTTCTTC. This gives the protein CASRLAGAYNEQFF.

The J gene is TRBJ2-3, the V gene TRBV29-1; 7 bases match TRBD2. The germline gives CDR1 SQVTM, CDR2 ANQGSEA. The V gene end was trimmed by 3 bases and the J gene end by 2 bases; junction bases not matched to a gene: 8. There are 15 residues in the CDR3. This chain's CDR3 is CSVDGLAVITDTQYF. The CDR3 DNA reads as TGCAGCGTTGATGGGCTAGCGGTGATCACAGATACGCAGTATTTT.

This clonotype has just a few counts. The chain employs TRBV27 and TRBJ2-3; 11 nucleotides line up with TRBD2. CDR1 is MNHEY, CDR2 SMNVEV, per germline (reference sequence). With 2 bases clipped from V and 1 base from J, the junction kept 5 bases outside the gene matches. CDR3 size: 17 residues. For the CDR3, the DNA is TGTGCCAGCAGTTTACCACCGGGACTAGCGGGCACAGATACGCAGTATTTT. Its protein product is CASSLPPGLAGTDTQYF.

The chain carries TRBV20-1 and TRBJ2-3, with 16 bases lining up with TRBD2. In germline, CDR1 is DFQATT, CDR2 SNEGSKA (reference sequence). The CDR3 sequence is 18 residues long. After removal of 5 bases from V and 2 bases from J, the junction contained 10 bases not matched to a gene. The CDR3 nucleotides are TGCAGTGCTGCCTCCGGGACTAGCGGGGGGGTCATCACAGATACGCAGTATTTT. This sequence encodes CSAASGTSGGVITDTQYF.

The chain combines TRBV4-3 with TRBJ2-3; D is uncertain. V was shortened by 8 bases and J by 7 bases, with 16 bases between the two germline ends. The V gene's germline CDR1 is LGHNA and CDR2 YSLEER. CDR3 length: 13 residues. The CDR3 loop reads CASAVAKAYTQYF. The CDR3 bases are TGCGCCAGCGCGGTCGCCAAGGCCTATACGCAGTATTTT.

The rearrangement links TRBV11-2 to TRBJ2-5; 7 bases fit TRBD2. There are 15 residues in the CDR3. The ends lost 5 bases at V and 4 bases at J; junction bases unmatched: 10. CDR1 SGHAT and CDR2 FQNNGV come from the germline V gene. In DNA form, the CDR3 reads TGTGCCAGCAGCCTACGACTAGCAAGAGTAGAGACCCAGTACTTC. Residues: CASSLRLARVETQYF.